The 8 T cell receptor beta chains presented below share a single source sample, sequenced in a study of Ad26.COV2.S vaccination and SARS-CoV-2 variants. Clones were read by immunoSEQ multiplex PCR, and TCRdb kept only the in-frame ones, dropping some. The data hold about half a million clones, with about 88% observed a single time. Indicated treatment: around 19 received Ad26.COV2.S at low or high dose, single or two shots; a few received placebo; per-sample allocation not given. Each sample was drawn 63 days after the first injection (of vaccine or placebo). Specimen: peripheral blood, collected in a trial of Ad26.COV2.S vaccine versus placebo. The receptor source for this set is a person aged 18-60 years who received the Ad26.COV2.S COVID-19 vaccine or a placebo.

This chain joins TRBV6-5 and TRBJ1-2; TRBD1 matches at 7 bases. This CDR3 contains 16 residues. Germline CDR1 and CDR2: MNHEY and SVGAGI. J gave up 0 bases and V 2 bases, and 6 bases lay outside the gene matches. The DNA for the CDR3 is TGTGCCAGCAGTTACGACAGGGTGGGAGCTAACTATGGCTACACCTTC. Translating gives CASSYDRVGANYGYTF.

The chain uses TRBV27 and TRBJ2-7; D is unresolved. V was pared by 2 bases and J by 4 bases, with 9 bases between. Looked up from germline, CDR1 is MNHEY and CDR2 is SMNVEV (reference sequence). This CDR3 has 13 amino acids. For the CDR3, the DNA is TGTGCCAGCAGTTTACGGACGGAGTACGAGCAGTACTTC. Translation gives CASSLRTEYEQYF.

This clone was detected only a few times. CDR3 DNA: TGCGCCAGCAGCTCCGGAGGGTCCCAAGAGACCCAGTACTTC. It encodes CASSSGGSQETQYF. The chain recombines TRBV5-1 with TRBJ2-5; maybe TRBD2 (6 bases). V was pared by 3 bases and J by 1 base, with 10 bases between. The CDR3 has 14 residues. The germline gives CDR1 SGHRS, CDR2 YFSETQ.

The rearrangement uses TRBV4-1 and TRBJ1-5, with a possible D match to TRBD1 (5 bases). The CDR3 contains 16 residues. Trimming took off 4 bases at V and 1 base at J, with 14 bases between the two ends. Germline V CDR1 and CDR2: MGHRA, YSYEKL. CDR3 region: CASSPGGLKSNQPQHF. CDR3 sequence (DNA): TGCGCCAGCAGCCCGGGGGGTTTGAAGAGCAATCAGCCCCAGCATTTT.

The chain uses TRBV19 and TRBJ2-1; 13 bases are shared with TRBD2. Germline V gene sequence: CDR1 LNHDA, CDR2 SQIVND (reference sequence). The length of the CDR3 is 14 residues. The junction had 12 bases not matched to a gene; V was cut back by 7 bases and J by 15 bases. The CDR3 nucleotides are TGTGCCAGTACCCAGTCCGGGACTAGCGGGACGGTGTTCTTC. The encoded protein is CASTQSGTSGTVFF.

The DNA of the CDR3 is TGTGCCAGTAGTCGGGACAGATACACTGAAGCTTTCTTT. Encoded protein: CASSRDRYTEAFF. The chain combines TRBV19 with TRBJ1-1, with 7 bases lining up with TRBD1. The germline V gene has CDR1 LNHDA and CDR2 SQIVND (reference sequence). The CDR3 totals 13 residues. After removal of 5 bases from V and 3 bases from J, the junction contained 3 bases not matched to a gene.

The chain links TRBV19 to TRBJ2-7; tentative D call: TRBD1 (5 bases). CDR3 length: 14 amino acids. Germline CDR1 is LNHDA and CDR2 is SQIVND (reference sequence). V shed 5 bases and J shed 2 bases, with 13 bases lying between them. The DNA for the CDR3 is TGTGCCAGTAGTCCACGTTCAGGGACCTACGAGCAGTACTTC. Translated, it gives CASSPRSGTYEQYF.

In DNA form, the CDR3 reads TGCGCCAGCAGCTTGACTAGCGGGGACTACTTCTCCTACAATGAGCAGTTCTTC. Its translation is CASSLTSGDYFSYNEQFF. This chain links TRBV5-1 with TRBJ2-1; TRBD2 matches 10 bases. Germline CDR1 is SGHRS and CDR2 is YFSETQ. The V and J ends lost 1 base and 0 bases, in that order; junction bases with no gene match: 7. The length of the CDR3 is 18 residues.